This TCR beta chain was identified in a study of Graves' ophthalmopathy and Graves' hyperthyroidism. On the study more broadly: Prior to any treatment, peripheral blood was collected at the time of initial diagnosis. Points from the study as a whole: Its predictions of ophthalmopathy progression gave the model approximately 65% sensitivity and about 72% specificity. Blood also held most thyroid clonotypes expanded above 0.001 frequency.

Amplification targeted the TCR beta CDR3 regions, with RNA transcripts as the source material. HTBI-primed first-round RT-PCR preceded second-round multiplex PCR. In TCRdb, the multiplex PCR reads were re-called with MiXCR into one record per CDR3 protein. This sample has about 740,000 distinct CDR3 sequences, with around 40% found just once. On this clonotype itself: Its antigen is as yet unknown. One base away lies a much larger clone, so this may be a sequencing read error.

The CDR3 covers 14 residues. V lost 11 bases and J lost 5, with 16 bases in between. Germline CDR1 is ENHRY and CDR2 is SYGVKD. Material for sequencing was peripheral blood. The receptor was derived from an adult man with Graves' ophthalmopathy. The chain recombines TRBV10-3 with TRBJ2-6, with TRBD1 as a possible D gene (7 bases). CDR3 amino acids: CAVPGGSRANVLTF. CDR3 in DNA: TGTGCCGTCCCAGGGGGGTCTAGGGCCAACGTCCTGACTTTC.